This T cell receptor (beta chain) appears in the sequencing data of a study of control samples from healthy donors and cancer patients (dated by TCRdb to 2018 to 2021). CDR1 and CDR2 were assigned from the germline V gene (reference sequence) as SGHKS and YYEKEE. The germline V end is reduced by 4 bases and the J end by 5 bases; junction bases left unmatched: 4. Its CDR3 holds 15 amino acids, cysteine through phenylalanine. Solely the CDR3 DNA is kept, with 45 bases framed from the first base. Worth noting for this clone: Its antigen is not yet known. Per-base quality was not reported, and no clone a single base away is much larger than it.

The library was produced with the immunoSEQ multiplex PCR assay. TCRdb provides this immuneACCESS table in a form limited to in-frame rearrangements. Some clones are lacking; in checked studies, under half of them reflect an unresolved V gene, and why the rest are absent is not known. Counted in this sample were about 97,000 clones; around 88% of them appeared once. The ten largest clonotypes hold 7.5% to 10% of the sample. The chain is encoded by TRBV5-5 joined to TRBJ2-5; 14 middle bases align to TRBD2. This clonotype originated in a man aged 25-45 years in good health. Sequenced input: blood. The encoded CDR3 is CASSRGTSGSETQYF. The sequenced DNA is TGTGCCAGCAGCCGCGGGACTAGCGGGAGTGAGACCCAGTACTTC.